The entry that follows covers one TCR beta chain sequence. Sequenced by immunoSEQ multiplex PCR; TCRdb stores in-frame clones only, minus some. The data show about 170,000 clones, with approximately 74% seen just once and about 3% held by the top ten. These data originate in a study of blood T cell repertoires in COVID-19. V was pared by 6 bases and J by 3 bases, with 3 bases of the junction left unmatched. The CDR3 consists of 14 residues. CDR1 is SNHLY, CDR2 FYNNEI, per germline. Sample: peripheral blood. This sequence was found in an elderly woman with acute or convalescent COVID-19. V and J are TRBV2 and TRBJ2-3, with 10 bases fitting TRBD2. Here the CDR3 reads CASSATSGTDTQYF. Here the CDR3 DNA reads TGTGCCAGCAGCGCGACTAGCGGGACAGATACGCAGTATTTT.